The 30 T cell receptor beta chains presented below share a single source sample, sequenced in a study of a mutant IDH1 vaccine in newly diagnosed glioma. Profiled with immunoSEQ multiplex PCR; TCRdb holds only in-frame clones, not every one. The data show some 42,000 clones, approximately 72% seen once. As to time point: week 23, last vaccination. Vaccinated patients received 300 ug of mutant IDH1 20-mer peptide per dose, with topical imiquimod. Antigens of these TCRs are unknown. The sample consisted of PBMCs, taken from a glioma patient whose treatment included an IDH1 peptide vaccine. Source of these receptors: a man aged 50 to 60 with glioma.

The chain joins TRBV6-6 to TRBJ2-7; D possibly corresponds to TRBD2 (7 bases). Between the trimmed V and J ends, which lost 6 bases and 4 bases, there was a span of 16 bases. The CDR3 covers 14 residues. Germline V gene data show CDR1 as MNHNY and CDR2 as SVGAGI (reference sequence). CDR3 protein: CASSRDRGAYEQYF. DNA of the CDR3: TGTGCCAGCAGCCGGGATCGGGGGGCATACGAGCAGTACTTC.

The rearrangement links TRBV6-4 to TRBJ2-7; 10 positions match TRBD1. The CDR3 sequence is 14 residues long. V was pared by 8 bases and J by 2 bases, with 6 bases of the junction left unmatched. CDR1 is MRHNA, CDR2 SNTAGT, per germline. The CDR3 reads CASDPGQGPYEQYF. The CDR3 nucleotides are TGTGCCAGCGATCCGGGACAGGGGCCCTACGAGCAGTACTTC.

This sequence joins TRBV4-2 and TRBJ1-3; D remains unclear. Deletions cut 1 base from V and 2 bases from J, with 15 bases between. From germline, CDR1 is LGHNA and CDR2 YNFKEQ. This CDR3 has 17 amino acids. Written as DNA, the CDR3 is TGTGCCAGCAGCCAAGGAGAAAGGAAGTGGGCTGGAAACACCATATATTTT. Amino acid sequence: CASSQGERKWAGNTIYF.

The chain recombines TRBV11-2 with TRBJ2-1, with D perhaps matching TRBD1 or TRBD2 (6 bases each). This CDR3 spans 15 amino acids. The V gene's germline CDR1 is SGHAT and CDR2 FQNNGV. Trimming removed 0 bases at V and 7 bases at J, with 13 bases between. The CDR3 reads CASSLDTGAGNEQFF. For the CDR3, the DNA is TGTGCCAGCAGCTTAGATACGGGGGCCGGGAATGAGCAGTTCTTC.

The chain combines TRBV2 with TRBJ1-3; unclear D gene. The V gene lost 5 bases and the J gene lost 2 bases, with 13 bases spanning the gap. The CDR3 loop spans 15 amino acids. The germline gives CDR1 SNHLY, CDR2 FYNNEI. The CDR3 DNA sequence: TGTGCCAGCAGTCCCCTGGAAGGTGCTGGAAACACCATATATTTT. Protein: CASSPLEGAGNTIYF.

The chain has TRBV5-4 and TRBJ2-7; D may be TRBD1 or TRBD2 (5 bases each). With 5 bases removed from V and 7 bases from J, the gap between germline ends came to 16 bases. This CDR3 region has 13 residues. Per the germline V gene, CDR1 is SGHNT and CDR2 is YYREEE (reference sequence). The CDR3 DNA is TGTGCCAGCAGACCCGGGACGGCGAGTGAGCAGTACTTC. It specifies CASRPGTASEQYF.

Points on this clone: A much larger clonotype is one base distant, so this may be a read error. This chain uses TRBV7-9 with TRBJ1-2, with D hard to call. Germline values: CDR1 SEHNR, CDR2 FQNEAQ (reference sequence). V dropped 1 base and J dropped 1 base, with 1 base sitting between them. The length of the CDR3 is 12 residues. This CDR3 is CASSLDNYGYTF. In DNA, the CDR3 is TGTGCCAGCAGCTTAGATAACTATGGCTACACCTTC.

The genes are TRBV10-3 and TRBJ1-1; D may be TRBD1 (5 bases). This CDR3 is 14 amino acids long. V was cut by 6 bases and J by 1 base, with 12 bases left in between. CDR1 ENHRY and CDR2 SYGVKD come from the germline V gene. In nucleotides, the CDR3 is TGTGCCATCAGCCAGACAGAGACGAACACTGAAGCTTTCTTT. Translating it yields CAISQTETNTEAFF.

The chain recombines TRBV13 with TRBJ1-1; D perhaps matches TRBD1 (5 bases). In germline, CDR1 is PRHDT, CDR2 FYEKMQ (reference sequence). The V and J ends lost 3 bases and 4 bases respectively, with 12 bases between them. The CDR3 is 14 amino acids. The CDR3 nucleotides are TGTGCCAGCAGCTTGGGACTGACCCTCACTGAAGCTTTCTTT. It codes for CASSLGLTLTEAFF.

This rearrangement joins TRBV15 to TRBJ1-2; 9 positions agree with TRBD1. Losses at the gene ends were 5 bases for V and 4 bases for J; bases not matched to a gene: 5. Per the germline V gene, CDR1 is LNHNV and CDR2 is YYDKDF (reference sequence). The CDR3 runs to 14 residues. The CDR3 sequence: CATSFQTGGYGYTF. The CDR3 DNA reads TGTGCCACCAGCTTCCAGACAGGGGGCTATGGCTACACCTTC.

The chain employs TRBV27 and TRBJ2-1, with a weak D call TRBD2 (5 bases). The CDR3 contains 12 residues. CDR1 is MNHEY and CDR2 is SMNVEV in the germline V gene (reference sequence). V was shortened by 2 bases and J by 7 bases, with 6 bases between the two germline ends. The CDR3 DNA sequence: TGTGCCAGCAGTTTAACGGGAAATGAGCAGTTCTTC. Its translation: CASSLTGNEQFF.

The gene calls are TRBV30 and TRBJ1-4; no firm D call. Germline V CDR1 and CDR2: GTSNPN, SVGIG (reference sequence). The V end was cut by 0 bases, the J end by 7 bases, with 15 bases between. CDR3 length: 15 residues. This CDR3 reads CAWSVPGDSFEKLFF. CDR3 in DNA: TGTGCCTGGAGTGTACCCGGTGATTCGTTTGAAAAACTGTTTTTT.

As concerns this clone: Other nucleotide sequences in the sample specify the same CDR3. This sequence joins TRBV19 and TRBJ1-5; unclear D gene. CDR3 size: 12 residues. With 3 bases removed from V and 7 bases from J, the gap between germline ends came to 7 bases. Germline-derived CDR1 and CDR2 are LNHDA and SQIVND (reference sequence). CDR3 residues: CASSILGQPQHF. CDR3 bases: TGTGCCAGTAGTATCTTGGGCCAGCCCCAGCATTTT.

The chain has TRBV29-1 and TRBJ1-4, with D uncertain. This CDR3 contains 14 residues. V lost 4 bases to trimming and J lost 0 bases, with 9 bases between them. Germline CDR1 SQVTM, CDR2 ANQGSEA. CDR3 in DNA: TGCAGCGTTGCATGGACCGCAACTAATGAAAAACTGTTTTTT. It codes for CSVAWTATNEKLFF.

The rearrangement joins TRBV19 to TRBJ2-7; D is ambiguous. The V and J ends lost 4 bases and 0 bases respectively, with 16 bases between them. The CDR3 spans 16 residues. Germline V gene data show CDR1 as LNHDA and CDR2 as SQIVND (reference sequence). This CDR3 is CASSRVWRLSSYEQYF. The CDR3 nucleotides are TGTGCCAGTAGTAGGGTCTGGCGGCTGAGCTCCTACGAGCAGTACTTC.

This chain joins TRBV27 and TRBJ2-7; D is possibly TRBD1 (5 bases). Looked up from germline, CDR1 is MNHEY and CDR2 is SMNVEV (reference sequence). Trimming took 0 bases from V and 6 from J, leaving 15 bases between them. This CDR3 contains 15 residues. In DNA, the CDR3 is TGTGCCAGCAGTTTATCAGGGGCGTTAGTAGTCGAGCAGTACTTC. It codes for CASSLSGALVVEQYF.

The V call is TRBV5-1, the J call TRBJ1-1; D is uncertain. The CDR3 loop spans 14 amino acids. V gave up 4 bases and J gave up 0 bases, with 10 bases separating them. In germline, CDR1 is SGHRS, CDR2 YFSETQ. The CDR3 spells CASSASTLNTEAFF. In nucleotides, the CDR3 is TGCGCCAGCAGCGCCTCGACACTGAACACTGAAGCTTTCTTT.

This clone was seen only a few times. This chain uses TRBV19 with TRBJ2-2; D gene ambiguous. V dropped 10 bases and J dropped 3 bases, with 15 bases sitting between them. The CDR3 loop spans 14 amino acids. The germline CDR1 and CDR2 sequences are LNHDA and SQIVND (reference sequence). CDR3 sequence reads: CATLGSPHTGELFF. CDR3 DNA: TGTGCCACTTTGGGATCGCCACACACCGGGGAGCTGTTTTTT.

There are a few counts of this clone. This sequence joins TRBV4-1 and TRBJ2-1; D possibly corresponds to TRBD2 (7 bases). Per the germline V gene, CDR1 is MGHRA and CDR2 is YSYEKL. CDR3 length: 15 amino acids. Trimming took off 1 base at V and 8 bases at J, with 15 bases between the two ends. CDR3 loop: CASSQGAGAGDEQFF. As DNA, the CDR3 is TGCGCCAGCAGCCAAGGGGCGGGGGCGGGAGATGAGCAGTTCTTC.

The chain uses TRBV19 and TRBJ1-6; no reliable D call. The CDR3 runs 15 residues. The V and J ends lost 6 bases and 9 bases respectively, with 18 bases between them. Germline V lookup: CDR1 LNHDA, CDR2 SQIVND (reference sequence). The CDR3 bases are TGTGCCAGTAGCCCCACGGACGGGTTGGGTTCACCCCTCCACTTT. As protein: CASSPTDGLGSPLHF.

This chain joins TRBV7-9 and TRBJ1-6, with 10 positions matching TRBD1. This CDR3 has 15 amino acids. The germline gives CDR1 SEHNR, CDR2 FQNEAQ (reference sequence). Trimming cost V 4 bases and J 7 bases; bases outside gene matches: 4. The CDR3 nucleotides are TGTGCCAGCAGCTCCCAGACAGGGGGCAATTCACCCCTCCACTTT. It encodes CASSSQTGGNSPLHF. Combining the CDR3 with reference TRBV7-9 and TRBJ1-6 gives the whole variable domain DTGVSQNPRHKITKRGQNVTFRCDPISEHNRLYWYRQTLGQGPEFLTYFQNEAQLEKSRLLSDRFSAERPKGSFSTLEIQRTEQGDSAMYLCASSSQTGGNSPLHFGNGTRLTVT.

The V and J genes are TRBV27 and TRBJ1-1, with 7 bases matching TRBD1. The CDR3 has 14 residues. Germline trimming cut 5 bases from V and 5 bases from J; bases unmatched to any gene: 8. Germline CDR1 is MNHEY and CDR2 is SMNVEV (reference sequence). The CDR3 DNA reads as TGTGCCAGCAGTCCTAACAGGGGTAGGACTGAAGCTTTCTTT. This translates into CASSPNRGRTEAFF.

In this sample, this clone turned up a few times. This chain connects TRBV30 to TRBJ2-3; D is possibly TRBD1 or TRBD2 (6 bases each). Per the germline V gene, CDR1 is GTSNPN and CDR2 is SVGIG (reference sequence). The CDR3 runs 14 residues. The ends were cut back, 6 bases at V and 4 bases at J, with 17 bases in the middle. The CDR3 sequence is CACPKDGGADTQYF. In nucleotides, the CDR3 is TGTGCCTGCCCCAAGGACGGGGGCGCAGATACGCAGTATTTT.

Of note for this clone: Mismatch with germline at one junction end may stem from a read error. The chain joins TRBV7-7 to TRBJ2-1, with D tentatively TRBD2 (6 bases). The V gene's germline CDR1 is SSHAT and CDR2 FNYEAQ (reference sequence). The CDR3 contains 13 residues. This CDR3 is CASSPGLGNEQFF. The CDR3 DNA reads TGTGCTAGCAGCCCGGGACTGGGCAATGAGCAGTTCTTC.

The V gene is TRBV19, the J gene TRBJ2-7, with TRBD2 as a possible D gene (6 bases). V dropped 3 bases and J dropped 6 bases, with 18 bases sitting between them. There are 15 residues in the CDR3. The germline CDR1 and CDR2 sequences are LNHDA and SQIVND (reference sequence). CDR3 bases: TGTGCCAGTAGTATTTCGCAGGGCTACGGGGGCGAGCAGTACTTC. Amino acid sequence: CASSISQGYGGEQYF. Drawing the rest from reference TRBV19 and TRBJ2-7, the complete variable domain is DGGITQSPKYLFRKEGQNVTLSCEQNLNHDAMYWYRQDPGQGLRLIYYSQIVNDFQKGDIAEGYSVSREKKESFPLTVTSAQKNPTAFYLCASSISQGYGGEQYFGPGTRLTVT.

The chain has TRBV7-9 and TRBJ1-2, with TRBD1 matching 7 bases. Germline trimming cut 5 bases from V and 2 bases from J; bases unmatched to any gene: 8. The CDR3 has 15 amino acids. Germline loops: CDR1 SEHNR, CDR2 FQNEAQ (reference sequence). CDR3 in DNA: TGTGCCAGCAGCCCCGTCCCACAGGGGAACTATGGCTACACCTTC. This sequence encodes CASSPVPQGNYGYTF.

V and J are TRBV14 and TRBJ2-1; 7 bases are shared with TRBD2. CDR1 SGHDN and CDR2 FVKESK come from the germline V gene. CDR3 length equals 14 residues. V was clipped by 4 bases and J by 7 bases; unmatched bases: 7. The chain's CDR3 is CASSRGGGWNEQFF. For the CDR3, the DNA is TGTGCCAGCAGCCGGGGCGGGGGTTGGAATGAGCAGTTCTTC.

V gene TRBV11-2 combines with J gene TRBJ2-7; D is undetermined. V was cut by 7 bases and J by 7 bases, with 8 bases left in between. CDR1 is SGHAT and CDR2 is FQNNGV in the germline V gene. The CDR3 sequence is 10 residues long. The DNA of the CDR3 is TGTGCCAGCACAGATGGGGAGCAGTACTTC. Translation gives CASTDGEQYF.

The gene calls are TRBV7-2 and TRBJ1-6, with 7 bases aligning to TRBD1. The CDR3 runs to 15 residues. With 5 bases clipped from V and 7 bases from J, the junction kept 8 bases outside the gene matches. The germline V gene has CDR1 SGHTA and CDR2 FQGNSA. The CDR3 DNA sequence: TGTGCCAGCAGCCCAGAGGTACAGGGGAATTCACCCCTCCACTTT. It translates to CASSPEVQGNSPLHF.

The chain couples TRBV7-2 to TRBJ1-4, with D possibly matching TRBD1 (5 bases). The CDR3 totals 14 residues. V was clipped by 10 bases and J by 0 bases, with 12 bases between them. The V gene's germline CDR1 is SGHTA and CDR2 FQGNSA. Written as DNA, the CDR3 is TGTGCCACCCGGGACCTCGCAACTAATGAAAAACTGTTTTTT. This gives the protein CATRDLATNEKLFF.